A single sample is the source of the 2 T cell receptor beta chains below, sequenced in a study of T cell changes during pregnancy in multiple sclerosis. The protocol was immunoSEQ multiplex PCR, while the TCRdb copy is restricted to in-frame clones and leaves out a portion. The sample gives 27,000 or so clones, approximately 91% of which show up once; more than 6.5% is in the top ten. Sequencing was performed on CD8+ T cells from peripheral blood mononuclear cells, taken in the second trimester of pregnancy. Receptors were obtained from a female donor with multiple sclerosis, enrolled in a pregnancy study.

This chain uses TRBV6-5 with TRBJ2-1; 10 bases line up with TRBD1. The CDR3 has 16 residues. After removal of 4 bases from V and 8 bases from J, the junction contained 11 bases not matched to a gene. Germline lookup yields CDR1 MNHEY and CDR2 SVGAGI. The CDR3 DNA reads TGTGCCAGCAGTTCACTTCCGGGACAGGGGTGGGATGAGCAGTTCTTC. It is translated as CASSSLPGQGWDEQFF.

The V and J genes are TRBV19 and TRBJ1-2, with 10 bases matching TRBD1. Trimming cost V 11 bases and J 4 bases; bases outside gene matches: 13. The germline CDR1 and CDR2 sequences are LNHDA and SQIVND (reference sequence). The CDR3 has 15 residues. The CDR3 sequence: CAGSGTGDSGYGYTF. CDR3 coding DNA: TGTGCCGGCTCCGGGACAGGGGATTCGGGCTATGGCTACACCTTC.